The 2 T cell receptor beta chains below all came from one sample that was sequenced in a study of T cell clonality in common variable immunodeficiency. Sequenced by immunoSEQ multiplex PCR; TCRdb stores in-frame clones only, minus some. Observed in the sample are tens of thousands of clones, none of them singletons. Source material: peripheral blood mononuclear cells. Receptor source: a person aged 18-69 years in good health.

With regard to this clone: The read ends 3 residues before the CDR3 terminus; that terminus is restored from the germline J gene. V is TRBV10-2 and J is TRBJ2-2, with 8 positions matching TRBD1. Trimming removed 6 bases from V and 1 base from J; junction bases left unmatched: 4. This CDR3 is 15 amino acids long. Germline V CDR1 and CDR2: WSHSY, SAAADI. Incomplete CDR3 DNA: TGCGCCAGCAGCGAGACAGGGGTGAACACCGGGGAG. Protein sequence: CASSETGVNTGE. The full CDR3 protein reads CASSETGVNTGELFF.

About this clone itself: The sequenced fragment ends 3 residues before the CDR3 boundary, so the rest is inferred from the germline J gene. The rearrangement uses TRBV2 and TRBJ1-2; D perhaps matches TRBD1 (5 bases). Germline V lookup: CDR1 SNHLY, CDR2 FYNNEI. This CDR3 contains 15 residues. The CDR3: CASSVTSGGSYDYTF. Incomplete CDR3 DNA: TGTGCCAGCAGTGTAACCAGCGGGGGATCCTACGAC.